This T cell receptor (beta chain) was identified during a study of shared clonotypes between healthy human individuals. Study-wide findings and caveats: Larger estimated richness was generally recorded for naive subsets relative to memory subsets. Researchers sampled blood only, noting tissue repertoires likely differ.

Germline loops: CDR1 SGHRS, CDR2 YFSETQ. The CDR3 runs 14 residues. Trimming pared 1 base from V and 2 bases from J, leaving 9 bases between. This clone is a singleton in its sample. Its antigen is not identified. The sample holds other DNA sequences that translate to the same CDR3. The authors' processing: For the immunoSEQ data, sequences were junction-only without quality scores, so filtering differed. The method was immunoSEQ multiplex PCR; TCRdb's version includes in-frame clones alone and lacks a portion of them. That table is the source of V, J and clone size, and D and trimming were worked out from the DNA. The sample lists 2 million to 2.5 million clones; approximately 94% were seen once. Terminally differentiated effector memory CD45RA+ cells were left out of the naive CD8 fraction, which was CD45RO-negative and positively selected for CCR7.

This sequence was found in a man in his late teens or twenties in good health. The chain couples TRBV5-1 to TRBJ1-1; possibly TRBD1 for D (5 bases). What was sequenced was naive CD8+ T cells sorted from blood. CDR3 sequence reads: CASSLQGVNTEAFF. The CDR3 region has the DNA TGCGCCAGCAGCTTGCAAGGGGTCAACACTGAAGCTTTCTTT.